The sequence of this TCR beta chain was determined in a study of cytomegalovirus exposure and HLA in healthy donors. Across the study: Within the Caucasian-associated ancestry cluster were roughly 81% of the roughly 400 genotyped donors. Regarding the study as a whole: Immune exposure information comprised only CMV serostatus.

The CDR3 is 14 residues long. The V end was cut by 2 bases, the J end by 10 bases, with 18 bases between. The germline V gene has CDR1 GTSNPN and CDR2 SVGIG (reference sequence). A multiplex PCR was run with 60 Vbeta primers and 13 Jbeta primers. Profiled with immunoSEQ multiplex PCR; TCRdb holds only in-frame clones, not every one. The repertoire has some 130,000 clones, 80% of them found once; the top ten carry 2.2%. Regarding this clone: Its specificity is unknown.

V usage is TRBV30 and J usage is TRBJ2-4; D is uncertain. This TCR derives from a young man in good health and CMV-seronegative. Input material: PBMCs. The CDR3, as DNA: TGTGCCTGGAGTCTCACCCACTCAACCAAAATTCAGTACTTC. Amino acid sequence: CAWSLTHSTKIQYF.